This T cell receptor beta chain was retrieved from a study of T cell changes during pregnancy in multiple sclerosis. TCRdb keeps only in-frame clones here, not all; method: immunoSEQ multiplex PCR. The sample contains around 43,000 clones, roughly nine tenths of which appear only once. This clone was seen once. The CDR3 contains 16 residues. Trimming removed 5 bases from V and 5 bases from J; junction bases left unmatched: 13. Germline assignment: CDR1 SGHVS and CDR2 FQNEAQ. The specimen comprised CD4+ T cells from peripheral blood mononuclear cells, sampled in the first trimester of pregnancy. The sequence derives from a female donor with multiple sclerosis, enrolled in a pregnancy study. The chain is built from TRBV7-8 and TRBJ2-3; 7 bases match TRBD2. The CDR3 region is CASSPTGGGRGDTQYF. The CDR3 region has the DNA TGTGCCAGCAGCCCCACTGGTGGCGGGAGAGGAGATACGCAGTATTTT.